The clone carrying this T cell receptor beta chain was seen a handful of times. Its target is not known. Sequenced material consisted of expressed TCRB transcripts (all of the isolated RNA was reverse transcribed). Profiling relied on immunoSEQ multiplex PCR, and the TCRdb table lists in-frame clones only, not all of them. Of around 200,000 clones listed, less than 15% are singletons. CDR3 length equals 16 residues. With 4 bases clipped from V and 6 bases from J, the junction kept 8 bases outside the gene matches. Germline CDR1 is SGHTA and CDR2 is FQGNSA. This entry comes from a study of beta chain features in type 1 diabetes. Overall study: No age, gender or cell yield differences were seen between patients and healthy donors.

General study results and limits: Insertions were fewer and deletions more numerous at VDJ junctions in type 1 diabetes patients.

This chain links TRBV7-2 with TRBJ2-3; 12 nucleotides agree with TRBD2. The specimen was central memory CD4+ T cells from blood. The TCR originated in a woman aged 18-30 years in good health. The CDR3 protein is CASSSGLAGQRDTQYF. Here the CDR3 DNA reads TGTGCCAGCAGCTCGGGACTAGCGGGCCAACGCGATACGCAGTATTTT.